The sequence of this TCR beta chain was determined in a study of cytomegalovirus exposure and HLA in healthy donors. Study findings and constraints: Associated with cytomegalovirus, according to the listing, were 150 to 200 TCR beta chains. For most subjects, TCR beta sequences were reported to predict HLA-A and HLA-B alleles with accuracy. TCR beta chain V- and J-gene trimming was linked, in a later analysis, to a missense variant in DCLRE1C.

PCR employed 60 Vbeta and 13 Jbeta primers. TCRdb's copy holds only in-frame clones and misses some; the assay was immunoSEQ multiplex PCR. The data show about 170,000 clones, 65% to 85% seen once. This CDR3 has 17 amino acids. Looked up from germline, CDR1 is KGHSH and CDR2 is LQKENI. Trimming at V came to 3 bases and at J to 0 bases, leaving 10 bases not matched to a gene. As to this clone: The antigen is not known.

The source is a woman aged 18-29 years in good health and CMV-seronegative. The chain uses TRBV18 and TRBJ2-7; 8 bases agree with TRBD2. The material sequenced was PBMCs. For the CDR3, the DNA is TGTGCCAGCTCACCTAGCCCAGCGGGAGTAAGCTCCTACGAGCAGTACTTC. Protein sequence: CASSPSPAGVSSYEQYF.